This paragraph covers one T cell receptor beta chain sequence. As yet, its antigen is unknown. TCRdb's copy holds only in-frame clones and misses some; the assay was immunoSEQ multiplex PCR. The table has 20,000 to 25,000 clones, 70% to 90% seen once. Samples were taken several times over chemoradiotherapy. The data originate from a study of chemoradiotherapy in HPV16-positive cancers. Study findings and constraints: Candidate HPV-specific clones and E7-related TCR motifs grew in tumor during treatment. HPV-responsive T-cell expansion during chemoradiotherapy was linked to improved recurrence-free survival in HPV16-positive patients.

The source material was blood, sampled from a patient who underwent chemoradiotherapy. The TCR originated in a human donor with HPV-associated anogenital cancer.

This CDR3 is CASSFSTGMSNQPQHF. The CDR3 DNA is TGTGCCAGTAGTTTTTCGACAGGGATGAGCAATCAGCCCCAGCATTTT. The rearrangement links TRBV19 to TRBJ1-5; 7 bases line up with TRBD1. Germline CDR1 and CDR2: LNHDA and SQIVND (reference sequence). The CDR3 contains 16 residues. V was pared by 5 bases and J by 1 base, with 8 bases of the junction left unmatched.